These T cell receptor beta chains were read from a single sample in a study of neoadjuvant anti-PD-1 for oral cavity cancer. Measured with immunoSEQ multiplex PCR; TCRdb has only the in-frame clones, and not every one. The profile shows roughly 13,000 clones, around 70% of them singletons. The sequences come from PBMCs, collected after nivolumab (anti-PD-1) treatment. All receptors derive from a person between 40 and 79 years old with oral cavity squamous cell carcinoma. Both conserved end residues are part of each CDR3. D genes are given only for firm matches. A row's size may be missing; if present it is once, few, many or a size class.

>TRBD1|TRBJ1-2|TRBV4-2|.
CASSQDRTGLGYTF
TGTGCCAGCAGCCAAGATCGGACAGGGTTGGGCTACACCTTC
>TRBD1|TRBJ1-5|TRBV6-6|.
CASKGQGNQPQHF
TGTGCCAGCAAAGGACAGGGTAATCAGCCCCAGCATTTT
>.|TRBJ1-2|TRBV11-1|.
CASTPRSSSGSYGYTF
TGTGCCAGCACTCCGCGGAGCTCGTCGGGTAGCTATGGCTACACCTTC
>.|TRBJ2-7|TRBV25-1|.
CASSSANRGSYEQYF
TGTGCCAGCAGTAGCGCTAACCGGGGCTCCTACGAGCAGTACTTC
>.|TRBJ2-7|TRBV27|.
CASSSLGGGYAEQYF
TGTGCCAGCAGTTCTTTGGGCGGGGGCTATGCCGAGCAGTACTTC
>.|TRBJ1-4|TRBV7-8|.
CASSHEIATNEKLFF
TGTGCCAGCAGCCACGAAATTGCAACTAATGAAAAACTGTTTTTT
>.|TRBJ2-3|TRBV6-4|.
CASEGGRGVATQYF
TGTGCCAGCGAGGGGGGGAGGGGTGTGGCAACGCAGTATTTT
>.|TRBJ1-2|TRBV19|.
CASSRNYGYTF
TGTGCCAGTAGCAGGAACTATGGCTACACCTTC
>.|TRBJ1-1|TRBV9|once
CASAGGGGEAFF
TGTGCCAGCGCCGGGGGGGGCGGTGAAGCTTTCTTT
>TRBD2|TRBJ2-7|TRBV10-3|once
CAISESGSSGRAREEQYF
TGTGCCATCAGTGAGTCTGGATCTAGCGGGAGGGCCCGTGAGGAGCAGTACTTC
>.|TRBJ2-2|TRBV11-3|.
CASSFGGTGELFF
TGTGCCAGCAGCTTCGGGGGCACCGGGGAGCTGTTTTTT
>.|TRBJ1-1|TRBV7-2|.
CASSLRSPKQGNTEAFF
TGTGCCAGCAGCTTACGGTCCCCCAAACAGGGGAACACTGAAGCTTTCTTT
>.|TRBJ2-7|TRBV7-9|.
CASSGRLGAEQYF
TGTGCCAGCAGCGGACGGCTGGGGGCCGAGCAGTACTTC
>TRBD2|TRBJ2-5|TRBV5-1|.
CASSDWGAGGQETQYF
TGCGCCAGCAGCGACTGGGGAGCGGGGGGACAAGAGACCCAGTACTTC
>.|TRBJ2-3|TRBV7-2|.
CASSLGTYWGTDTQYF
TGTGCCAGCAGCCTTGGGACGTATTGGGGCACAGATACGCAGTATTTT
>TRBD1|TRBJ2-7|TRBV5-1|.
CASSTGQGPYEQYF
TGCGCCAGCAGCACGGGACAGGGGCCCTACGAGCAGTACTTC
>TRBD2|TRBJ2-2|TRBV11-1|few
CASSFPRTSGMGRTGELFF
TGTGCCAGCAGCTTCCCGAGGACTAGCGGGATGGGCCGGACCGGGGAGCTGTTTTTT
>.|TRBJ2-7|TRBV4-2|.
CASSPREGDSSYEQYF
TGTGCCAGCAGCCCCCGGGAGGGGGACAGCTCCTACGAGCAGTACTTC
>.|TRBJ1-1|TRBV2|.
CASKGPGTEAFF
TGTGCCAGCAAAGGCCCGGGCACTGAAGCTTTCTTT
>TRBD1|TRBJ1-2|TRBV28|.
CASTTGVPRGYTF
TGTGCCAGCACCACAGGGGTCCCTCGGGGCTACACCTTC
>TRBD1|TRBJ2-7|TRBV27|.
CASSLYRGTYEQYF
TGTGCCAGCAGTTTATACAGGGGGACTTACGAGCAGTACTTC
>.|TRBJ1-2|TRBV30|once
CAWGGRGFDGYTF
TGTGCCTGGGGGGGGCGGGGCTTCGATGGCTACACCTTC
>.|TRBJ1-2|TRBV9|.
CASSVAEVRAYGYTF
TGTGCCAGCAGCGTAGCGGAGGTCAGGGCCTATGGCTACACCTTC
>TRBD2|TRBJ2-5|TRBV5-1|once
CASSTSVGGQETQYF
TGCGCCAGCAGTACCTCCGTGGGGGGGCAAGAGACCCAGTACTTC
>.|TRBJ1-3|TRBV11-2|once
CASSLGGSSSGNTIYF
TGTGCCAGCAGCTTAGGAGGGTCGAGCTCTGGAAACACCATATATTTT
>TRBD2|TRBJ2-3|TRBV10-3|.
CAISDTLAASTDTQYF
TGTGCCATCAGTGACACGCTAGCGGCAAGCACAGATACGCAGTATTTT